Following are 16 T cell receptor beta chains from one sample sequenced in a study of control samples from healthy donors and cancer patients. Method: immunoSEQ multiplex PCR; TCRdb's copy keeps in-frame clones and lacks some. The table lists about 140,000 clones, approximately 94% of them singletons, with around 14% in the top ten. Sequenced sample: blood. The receptors shown here come from a man aged 35-49 years in good health.

The rearrangement joins TRBV28 to TRBJ1-5; perhaps TRBD1 as D (5 bases). This CDR3 has 15 amino acids. Trimming left V 4 bases short and J 0 bases short, with 10 bases between. From germline, CDR1 is MDHEN and CDR2 SYDVKM. CDR3 loop: CASSSTRVSNQPQHF. CDR3 DNA: TGTGCCAGCAGTTCCACCAGGGTTAGCAATCAGCCCCAGCATTTT.

The CDR3 reads CATSRDRGEDTQYF. The CDR3 region has the DNA TGTGCCACCAGCAGAGATAGGGGAGAGGATACGCAGTATTTT. The chain combines TRBV15 with TRBJ2-3, with D tentatively TRBD1 or TRBD2 (5 bases each). The CDR3 consists of 14 residues. V was cut by 0 bases and J by 6 bases, with 10 bases left in between. Germline CDR1 and CDR2: LNHNV and YYDKDF (reference sequence). The whole variable domain, filled in from reference TRBV15 and TRBJ2-3, reads DAMVIQNPRYQVTQFGKPVTLSCSQTLNHNVMYWYQQKSSQAPKLLFHYYDKDFNNEADTPDNFQSRRPNTSFCFLDIRSPGLGDTAMYLCATSRDRGEDTQYFGPGTRLTVL.

The V call is TRBV9, the J call TRBJ2-1, with a possible D match to TRBD1 (6 bases). The germline CDR1 and CDR2 sequences are SGDLS and YYNGEE. V lost 3 bases and J lost 4, with 11 bases in between. The CDR3 loop spans 14 amino acids. CDR3: CASSARDKYNEQFF. In DNA, the CDR3 is TGTGCCAGCAGCGCCCGGGACAAATACAATGAGCAGTTCTTC.

The V gene is TRBV2, the J gene TRBJ1-1, with 7 bases identical to TRBD1. The CDR3 extends over 13 amino acids. CDR1 is SNHLY, CDR2 FYNNEI, per germline. V trimming: 6 bases; J trimming: 10 bases; junction bases outside the gene matches: 11. CDR3 DNA sequence: TGTGCCAGCAGCGCCACCGGGACAGTGGCAGCTTTCTTT. As protein: CASSATGTVAAFF.

This sequence joins TRBV5-8 and TRBJ2-2; tentative D call: TRBD2 (6 bases). Germline assignment: CDR1 SGHTS and CDR2 YDEGEE. This CDR3 comprises 14 residues. The V gene lost 5 bases and the J gene lost 2 bases, with 10 bases spanning the gap. CDR3 protein: CASRLARNTGELFF. The CDR3 DNA sequence: TGTGCCAGCAGGCTAGCGAGAAACACCGGGGAGCTGTTTTTT.

The sample holds one count of this clone. This chain joins TRBV6-2 or TRBV6-3 and TRBJ1-5; the D gene is possibly TRBD1 (5 bases). This CDR3 contains 19 residues. V shed 2 bases and J shed 0 bases, with 20 bases lying between them. Germline V gene lookup returns CDR1 MNHEY and CDR2 SVGEGT. The CDR3: CASSYISLLQGHSNQPQHF. The CDR3 bases are TGTGCCAGCAGTTACATCTCCCTTCTCCAGGGTCATAGCAATCAGCCCCAGCATTTT.

The chain joins TRBV5-5 to TRBJ2-1; perhaps TRBD2 as D (6 bases). Trimming removed 4 bases from V and 4 bases from J, with 12 bases in between. The CDR3 contains 14 residues. Looked up from germline, CDR1 is SGHKS and CDR2 is YYEKEE (reference sequence). CDR3 loop: CASSRRDYYNEQFF. CDR3 in DNA: TGTGCCAGCAGCCGGAGGGATTATTACAATGAGCAGTTCTTC.

V gene TRBV5-5 combines with J gene TRBJ1-5, with D unclear. Per the germline V gene, CDR1 is SGHKS and CDR2 is YYEKEE (reference sequence). Trimming removed 0 bases from V and 5 bases from J, with 12 bases in between. The CDR3 covers 15 residues. The CDR3: CASSLVPSGYQPQHF. The DNA for the CDR3 is TGTGCCAGCAGCTTGGTTCCGAGCGGGTATCAGCCCCAGCATTTT.

V usage is TRBV12-3 or TRBV12-4 and J usage is TRBJ2-7; unclear D gene. The CDR3 length is 13 residues. V lost 1 base and J lost 3, with 7 bases in between. CDR3 amino acids: CASSLDLGYEQYF. In nucleotides, the CDR3 is TGTGCCAGCAGTTTAGATCTGGGCTACGAGCAGTACTTC.

This clone showed up just once. The chain recombines TRBV10-2 with TRBJ1-1; D may be TRBD1 (6 bases). Germline CDR1 is WSHSY and CDR2 is SAAADI. The CDR3 extends over 14 amino acids. Trimming stripped 2 bases from V and 0 bases from J, with 7 bases between. CDR3 nucleotide sequence: TGCGCCAGCAGTGAGACAGGGCTGAACACTGAAGCTTTCTTT. The encoded protein is CASSETGLNTEAFF.

V usage is TRBV27 and J usage is TRBJ2-7, with 7 nucleotides matching TRBD2. Germline-derived CDR1 and CDR2 are MNHEY and SMNVEV (reference sequence). The V gene end was trimmed by 1 base and the J gene end by 7 bases; junction bases not matched to a gene: 13. This CDR3 has 16 residues. CDR3 DNA sequence: TGTGCCAGCAGTTTATGGGGGTGGGGAGGGGATGGAGAGCAGTACTTC. It encodes CASSLWGWGGDGEQYF.

This clone was detected only once. V gene TRBV15 combines with J gene TRBJ1-1, with 7 bases identical to TRBD1. Germline V gene sequence: CDR1 LNHNV, CDR2 YYDKDF (reference sequence). The CDR3 covers 15 residues. V was pared by 0 bases and J by 6 bases, with 7 bases of the junction left unmatched. CDR3: CATSRDVGTGAEAFF. CDR3 coding DNA: TGTGCCACCAGCAGAGATGTGGGCACAGGGGCTGAAGCTTTCTTT.

This chain links TRBV7-3 with TRBJ2-3; TRBD2 matches 10 bases. The CDR3 runs 15 residues. J gave up 2 bases and V 4 bases, and 3 bases lay outside the gene matches. Germline V CDR1 and CDR2: SGHTA, FQGTGA. CDR3 DNA: TGTGCCAGCAGCTCGAGCGGGGGGGACACAGATACGCAGTATTTT. The encoded protein is CASSSSGGDTDTQYF.

The chain is built from TRBV12-2 and TRBJ2-3; the table's TRBD1 call for D was not verified on the DNA. TRBV12-2 is assigned pseudogene status. This CDR3 contains 15 residues. The CDR3 DNA reads as TGTGCAAGTCGCTTTGGACAGAAGAGCACAGATACGCAGTATTTT. Its protein is CASRFGQKSTDTQYF.

J is TRBJ2-2 and V is TRBV5-4; D unclear. Trimming removed 4 bases at V and 3 bases at J, with 4 bases between. Germline lookup yields CDR1 SGHNT and CDR2 YYREEE (reference sequence). This CDR3 contains 12 residues. CDR3 nucleotide sequence: TGTGCCAGCAGCCCCTACACCGGGGAGCTGTTTTTT. Translated: CASSPYTGELFF.

The rearrangement uses TRBV4-1 and TRBJ2-5; the D is unclear. The CDR3 is made up of 11 amino acids. V gave up 3 bases and J gave up 2 bases, with 1 base separating them. Germline lookup yields CDR1 MGHRA and CDR2 YSYEKL. CDR3 nucleotides: TGCGCCAGCAGCCATCAAGAGACCCAGTACTTC. Protein sequence: CASSHQETQYF.